These T cell receptor beta chains were read from a single sample in a study of blood T cell repertoires in COVID-19. Sequenced by immunoSEQ multiplex PCR; TCRdb stores in-frame clones only, minus some. The table shows approximately 340,000 clones, with approximately 88% occurring only once. Specimen: peripheral blood. The receptors here all came from a man aged 30 to 45 with COVID-19, enrolled during active disease. Both conserved end residues are part of each CDR3. The D gene is left open where the match is weak. Rows may omit the clone size; those that give it use once, few, many or a size class.

>TRBJ2-5|.|TRBV7-3|.
CASSPQVQETQYF
TGTGCCAGCAGCCCGCAGGTCCAAGAGACCCAGTACTTC
>TRBJ2-7|TRBD1|TRBV5-4|.
CASSPWTGRSYEQYF
TGTGCCAGCAGCCCTTGGACAGGACGGTCCTACGAGCAGTACTTC
>TRBJ1-2|TRBD1|TRBV9|.
CASSRTGGTNYGYTF
TGTGCCAGCAGCCGGACAGGGGGAACTAACTATGGCTACACCTTC
>TRBJ2-7|TRBD2|TRBV5-4|.
CASSPPGTTLNYEQYF
TGTGCCAGCAGCCCCCCCGGGACTACACTCAACTACGAGCAGTACTTC
>TRBJ2-1|TRBD1|TRBV3-1/TRBV3-2|.
CASSQEGQGATNEQFF
TGTGCCAGCAGCCAGGAGGGACAGGGGGCCACAAATGAGCAGTTCTTC
>TRBJ2-7|TRBD1|TRBV11-2|.
CASSPPGQSYEQYF
TGTGCCAGCAGCCCTCCGGGACAGTCTTACGAGCAGTACTTC
>TRBJ2-1|.|TRBV7-2|.
CASSSPSPGRGGANEQFF
TGTGCCAGCAGCTCCCCCTCCCCTGGGCGGGGCGGGGCGAATGAGCAGTTCTTC
>TRBJ1-1|TRBD1|TRBV18|.
CASSPGGQGLTEAFF
TGTGCCAGCTCACCGGGGGGACAGGGCCTCACCGAAGCTTTCTTT
>TRBJ2-7|.|TRBV28|.
CASSLRLRPYEQYF
TGTGCCAGCAGTTTGCGGCTTCGCCCCTACGAGCAGTACTTC
>TRBJ2-1|TRBD1|TRBV7-2|.
CASSKGQGSNEQFF
TGTGCCAGCAGCAAGGGACAGGGGAGCAATGAGCAGTTCTTC
>TRBJ1-1|.|TRBV7-2|.
CASSSDYRTRNTEAFF
TGTGCCAGCAGCTCCGACTATCGGACCCGGAACACTGAAGCTTTCTTT
>TRBJ2-3|.|TRBV11-3|once
CASSPRFRGPGDTQYF
TGTGCCAGCAGCCCCAGGTTCAGGGGCCCGGGAGATACGCAGTATTTT
>TRBJ2-2|.|TRBV11-2|once
CASSYVRGGELFF
TGTGCCAGCAGCTACGTCCGGGGCGGGGAGCTGTTTTTT
>TRBJ1-2|.|TRBV19|.
CASKRDNLNYGYTF
TGTGCCAGTAAGAGGGACAATCTTAACTATGGCTACACCTTC
>TRBJ2-2|.|TRBV2|.
CASRGQSMTGELFF
TGTGCCAGCAGAGGACAGTCTATGACCGGGGAGCTGTTTTTT
>TRBJ2-7|.|TRBV19|.
CASSIIAGISYEQYF
TGTGCCAGTAGTATCATCGCGGGGATCTCCTACGAGCAGTACTTC
>TRBJ1-3|TRBD1|TRBV11-2|.
CASSLRDSSGNTIYF
TGTGCCAGCAGCCTCCGGGACAGCTCTGGAAACACCATATATTTT
>TRBJ2-1|TRBD1|TRBV18|.
CASSPLQGPEGEQFF
TGTGCCAGCTCACCACTACAGGGGCCCGAAGGTGAGCAGTTCTTC
>TRBJ2-7|.|TRBV6-2/TRBV6-3|once
CASSYPRHGYEQYF
TGTGCCAGCAGTTACCCCAGGCATGGTTACGAGCAGTACTTC
>TRBJ2-1|TRBD2|TRBV20-1|.
CSASDLTSGYNEQFF
TGCAGTGCTAGTGACTTGACTAGCGGGTACAATGAGCAGTTCTTC
>TRBJ1-3|.|TRBV6-5|.
CASSYSGVSSGNTIYF
TGTGCCAGCAGTTACTCGGGAGTAAGCTCTGGAAACACCATATATTTT
>TRBJ1-1|TRBD1|TRBV5-1|.
CASSPGTGFTEAFF
TGCGCCAGCAGCCCAGGGACAGGGTTTACTGAAGCTTTCTTT
>TRBJ1-1|.|TRBV24-1|.
CATSDRGRAFF
TGTGCCACCAGTGATAGGGGAAGAGCTTTCTTT
>TRBJ2-1|TRBD2|TRBV5-1|.
CASSFLAGGLYNEQFF
TGCGCCAGCAGCTTTCTGGCGGGAGGTCTCTACAATGAGCAGTTCTTC
>TRBJ2-5|.|TRBV2|.
CASSDYFLQETQYF
TGTGCCAGCAGTGACTATTTCCTCCAAGAGACCCAGTACTTC
>TRBJ2-1|TRBD1|TRBV5-4|.
CATTGNRGAYNEQFF
TGTGCCACCACTGGAAACAGGGGCGCCTACAATGAGCAGTTCTTC
>TRBJ2-3|.|TRBV20-1|few
CSATNTDTQYF
TGCAGTGCTACTAACACAGATACGCAGTATTTT
>TRBJ2-1|TRBD2|TRBV7-9|few
CASSLGFGGLASEQFF
TGTGCCAGCAGCTTAGGGTTCGGCGGACTAGCGAGTGAGCAGTTCTTC
>TRBJ1-4|.|TRBV3-1/TRBV3-2|.
CASSQRGGRPNEKLFF
TGTGCCAGCAGCCAACGGGGAGGACGGCCTAATGAAAAACTGTTTTTT
>TRBJ2-3|TRBD2|TRBV6-5|.
CASSSLAGFTDTQYF
TGTGCCAGCAGTTCCTTAGCGGGCTTCACAGATACGCAGTATTTT
>TRBJ2-1|.|TRBV28|few
CASSLGGTAYNEQFF
TGTGCCAGCAGTTTAGGGGGGACAGCCTACAATGAGCAGTTCTTC
>TRBJ1-6|.|TRBV12-5|.
CASSSNNSPLHF
TGTGCTAGTAGTTCAAATAATTCACCCCTCCACTTT
>TRBJ2-5|.|TRBV23-1|.
CASSQSRGLEIQETQYF
TGCGCCAGCAGTCAATCGAGGGGACTGGAGATCCAAGAGACCCAGTACTTC
>TRBJ1-1|.|TRBV27|once
CASSWGGTEAFF
TGTGCCAGCAGTTGGGGGGGAACTGAAGCTTTCTTT
>TRBJ2-3|.|TRBV5-8|.
CASPYLGGRRYPDTQYF
TGTGCCAGCCCCTATCTGGGTGGGAGGAGGTACCCAGATACGCAGTATTTT
>TRBJ2-7|TRBD1|TRBV7-2|.
CASSTTGTGVSYEQYF
TGTGCCAGCAGCACTACCGGGACAGGGGTTTCCTACGAGCAGTACTTC
>TRBJ1-1|.|TRBV12-3/TRBV12-4|.
CASSFRPEAFF
TGTGCCAGCAGTTTCCGTCCTGAAGCTTTCTTT
>TRBJ1-6|.|TRBV28|.
CASSLFSKNSPLHF
TGTGCCAGCAGTCTGTTCTCTAAGAATTCACCCCTCCACTTT
>TRBJ1-1|TRBD1|TRBV11-1|.
CASSLDRVKTEAFF
TGTGCCAGCAGCCTAGACAGGGTTAAGACTGAAGCTTTCTTT
>TRBJ2-7|TRBD2|TRBV4-1|.
CASRGTSGTYEQYF
TGCGCCAGCCGCGGGACTAGCGGAACCTACGAGCAGTACTTC
>TRBJ1-4|.|TRBV28|.
CASSIGGATNEKLFF
TGTGCCAGCAGCATCGGTGGTGCAACTAATGAAAAACTGTTTTTT
>TRBJ2-5|TRBD1|TRBV3-1/TRBV3-2|.
CASRPTGMARETQYF
TGTGCCAGCAGGCCGACAGGGATGGCGAGAGAGACCCAGTACTTC
>TRBJ1-1|TRBD1|TRBV7-9|few
CASSPRQGSNTEAFF
TGTGCCAGCAGCCCAAGACAGGGCTCGAACACTGAAGCTTTCTTT
>TRBJ1-1|.|TRBV19|.
CASKSFRAAVNTEAFF
TGTGCCAGTAAGTCCTTTCGGGCAGCGGTAAACACTGAAGCTTTCTTT
>TRBJ1-2|TRBD1|TRBV13|many
CASRFRGTNYGYTF
TGTGCCAGCAGATTCAGGGGGACTAACTATGGCTACACCTTC
>TRBJ1-1|TRBD1|TRBV6-2/TRBV6-3|.
CASSYLQGTNTEAFF
TGTGCCAGCAGTTACCTACAGGGGACGAACACTGAAGCTTTCTTT
>TRBJ2-3|TRBD1|TRBV7-8|.
CASSLAYRGRDTQYF
TGTGCCAGCAGCTTAGCCTACAGGGGAAGAGATACGCAGTATTTT
>TRBJ2-7|.|TRBV6-5|.
CASRSGIGTSYEQYF
TGTGCCAGCAGATCGGGGATAGGTACGTCCTACGAGCAGTACTTC
>TRBJ2-5|.|TRBV9|once
CASSVDTSRGETQYF
TGTGCCAGCAGCGTAGATACTTCCAGGGGAGAGACCCAGTACTTC
>TRBJ2-3|.|TRBV25-1|.
CASSGPRGLTDTQYF
TGTGCCAGCAGTGGACCTAGAGGCCTGACAGATACGCAGTATTTT
>TRBJ1-5|.|TRBV12-5|.
CASGLVLGRTNQPQHF
TGTGCTAGTGGTTTGGTACTCGGGAGAACGAATCAGCCCCAGCATTTT
>TRBJ1-6|.|TRBV19|once
CASSIRQAAGPLHF
TGTGCCAGTAGTATCCGGCAGGCCGCGGGGCCCCTCCACTTT
>TRBJ2-7|.|TRBV5-1|.
CASSPRDLYEQYF
TGCGCCAGCAGCCCGCGGGATCTCTACGAGCAGTACTTC
>TRBJ2-7|.|TRBV21-1|.
CASSKGRQGSGDEQYF
TGTGCCAGCAGCAAAGGGCGCCAGGGGTCCGGGGACGAGCAGTACTTC
>TRBJ2-2|.|TRBV27|.
CASSLYRDTTGELFF
TGTGCCAGCAGTTTATATAGGGACACCACCGGGGAGCTGTTTTTT
>TRBJ1-1|TRBD1|TRBV6-6|.
CASRGTGAVTEAFF
TGTGCCAGCCGAGGGACAGGGGCTGTCACTGAAGCTTTCTTT
>TRBJ2-3|.|TRBV6-2/TRBV6-3|.
CASSYRDTDTQYF
TGTGCCAGCAGTTACCGGGACACAGATACGCAGTATTTT
>TRBJ2-1|.|TRBV6-5|.
CASTLQGPSYNEQFF
TGTGCCAGCACTTTACAGGGACCTTCCTACAATGAGCAGTTCTTC
>TRBJ2-2|TRBD2|TRBV4-2|.
CASRTSGGALITGELFF
TGTGCCAGCAGGACTAGCGGGGGGGCCTTAATCACCGGGGAGCTGTTTTTT